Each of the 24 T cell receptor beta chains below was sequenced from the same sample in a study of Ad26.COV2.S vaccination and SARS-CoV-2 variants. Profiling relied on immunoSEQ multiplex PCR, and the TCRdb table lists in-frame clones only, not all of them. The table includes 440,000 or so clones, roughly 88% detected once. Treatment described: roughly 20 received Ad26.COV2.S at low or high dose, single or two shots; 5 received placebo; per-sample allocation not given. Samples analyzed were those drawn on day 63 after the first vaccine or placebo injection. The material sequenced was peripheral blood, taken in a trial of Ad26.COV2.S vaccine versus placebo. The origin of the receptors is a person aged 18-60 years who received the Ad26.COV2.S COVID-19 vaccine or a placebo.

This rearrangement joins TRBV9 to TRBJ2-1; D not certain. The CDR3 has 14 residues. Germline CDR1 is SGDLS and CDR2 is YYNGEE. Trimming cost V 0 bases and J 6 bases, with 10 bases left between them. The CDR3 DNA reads TGTGCCAGCAGCGTAGAAGACCCACTCAATGAGCAGTTCTTC. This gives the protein CASSVEDPLNEQFF.

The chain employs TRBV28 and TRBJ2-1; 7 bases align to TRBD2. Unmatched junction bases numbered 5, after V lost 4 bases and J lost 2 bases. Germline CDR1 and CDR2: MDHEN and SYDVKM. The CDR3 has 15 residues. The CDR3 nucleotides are TGTGCCAGCAGTTCAAGCGGGGTCACCTACAATGAGCAGTTCTTC. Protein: CASSSSGVTYNEQFF.

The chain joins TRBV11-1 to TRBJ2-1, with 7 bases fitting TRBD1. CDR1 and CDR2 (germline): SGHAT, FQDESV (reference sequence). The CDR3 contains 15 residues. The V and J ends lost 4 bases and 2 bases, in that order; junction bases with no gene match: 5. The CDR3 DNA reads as TGTGCCAGCAGCTCCCGGGACAGACCCTACAATGAGCAGTTCTTC. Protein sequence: CASSSRDRPYNEQFF.

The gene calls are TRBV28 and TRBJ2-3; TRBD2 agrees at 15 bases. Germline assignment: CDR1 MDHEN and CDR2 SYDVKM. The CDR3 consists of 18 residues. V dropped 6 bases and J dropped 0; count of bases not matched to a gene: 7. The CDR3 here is CASRELGLAGGSTDTQYF. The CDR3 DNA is TGTGCCAGCAGGGAATTGGGACTAGCGGGAGGTAGCACAGATACGCAGTATTTT.

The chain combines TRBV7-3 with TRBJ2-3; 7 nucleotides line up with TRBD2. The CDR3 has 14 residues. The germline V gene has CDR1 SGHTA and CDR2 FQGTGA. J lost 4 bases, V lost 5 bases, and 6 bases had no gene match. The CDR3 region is CASSPRLAADTQYF. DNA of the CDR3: TGTGCCAGCAGCCCGCGACTAGCCGCAGATACGCAGTATTTT.

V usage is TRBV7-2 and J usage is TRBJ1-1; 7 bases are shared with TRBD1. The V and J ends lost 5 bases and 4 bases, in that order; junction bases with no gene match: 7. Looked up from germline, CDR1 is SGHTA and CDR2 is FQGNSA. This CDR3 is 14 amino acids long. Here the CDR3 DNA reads TGTGCCAGCAGCCAGACAGGGTTGACCACTGAAGCTTTCTTT. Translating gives CASSQTGLTTEAFF.

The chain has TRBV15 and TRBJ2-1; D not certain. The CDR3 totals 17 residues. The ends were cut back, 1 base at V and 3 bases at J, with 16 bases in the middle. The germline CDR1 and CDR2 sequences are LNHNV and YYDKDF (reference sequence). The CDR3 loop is CATSRVGLGINYNEQFF. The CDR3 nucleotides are TGTGCCACCAGCAGAGTGGGCTTAGGGATTAACTACAATGAGCAGTTCTTC.

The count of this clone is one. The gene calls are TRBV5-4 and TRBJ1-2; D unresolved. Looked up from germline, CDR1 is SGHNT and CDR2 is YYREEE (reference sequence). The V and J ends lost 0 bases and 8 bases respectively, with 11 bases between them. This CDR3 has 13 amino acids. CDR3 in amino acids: CASSLGQRPGYTF. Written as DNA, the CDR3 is TGTGCCAGCAGCTTGGGGCAGCGCCCCGGCTACACCTTC.

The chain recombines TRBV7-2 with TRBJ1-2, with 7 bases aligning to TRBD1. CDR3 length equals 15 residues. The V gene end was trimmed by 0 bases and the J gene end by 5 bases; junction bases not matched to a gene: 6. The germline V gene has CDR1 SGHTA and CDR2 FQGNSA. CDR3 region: CASSLAGTDLYGYTF. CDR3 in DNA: TGTGCCAGCAGCTTAGCCGGGACAGACCTATATGGCTACACCTTC.

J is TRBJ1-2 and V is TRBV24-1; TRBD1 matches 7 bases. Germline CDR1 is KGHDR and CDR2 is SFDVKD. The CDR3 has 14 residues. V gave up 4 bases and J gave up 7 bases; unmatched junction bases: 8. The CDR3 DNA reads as TGTGCCACCAGTGACTACGGACAGGACTCTGGCTACACCTTC. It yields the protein CATSDYGQDSGYTF.

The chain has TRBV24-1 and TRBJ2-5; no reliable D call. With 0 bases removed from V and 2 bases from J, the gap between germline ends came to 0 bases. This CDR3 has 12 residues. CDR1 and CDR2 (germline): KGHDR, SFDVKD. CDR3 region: CATSDLQETQYF. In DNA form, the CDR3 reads TGTGCCACCAGTGATTTGCAAGAGACCCAGTACTTC.

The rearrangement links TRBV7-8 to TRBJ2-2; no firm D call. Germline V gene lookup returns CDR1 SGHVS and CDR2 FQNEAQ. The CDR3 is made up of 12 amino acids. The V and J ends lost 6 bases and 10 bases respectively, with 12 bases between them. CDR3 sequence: CASSSDFLELFF. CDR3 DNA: TGTGCCAGCAGTTCCGACTTTTTGGAGCTGTTTTTT.

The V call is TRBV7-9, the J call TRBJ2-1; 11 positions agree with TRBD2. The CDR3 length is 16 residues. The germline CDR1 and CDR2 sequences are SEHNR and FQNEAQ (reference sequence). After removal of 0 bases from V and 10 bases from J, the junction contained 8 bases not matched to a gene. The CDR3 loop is CASSLALAGGLGEQFF. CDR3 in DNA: TGTGCCAGCAGCTTAGCGTTAGCGGGAGGGCTCGGGGAGCAGTTCTTC.

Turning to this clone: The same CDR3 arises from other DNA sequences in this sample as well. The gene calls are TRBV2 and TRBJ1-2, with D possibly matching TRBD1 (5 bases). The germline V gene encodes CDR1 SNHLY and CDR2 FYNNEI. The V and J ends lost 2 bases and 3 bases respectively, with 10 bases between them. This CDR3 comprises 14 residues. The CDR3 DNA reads TGTGCCAGCAGTGAAACGAGGGGTGACTATGGCTACACCTTC. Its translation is CASSETRGDYGYTF.

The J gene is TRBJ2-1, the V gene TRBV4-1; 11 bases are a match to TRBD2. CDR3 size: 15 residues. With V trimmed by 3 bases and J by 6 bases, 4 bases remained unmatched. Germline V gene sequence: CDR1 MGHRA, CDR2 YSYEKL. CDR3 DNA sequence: TGCGCCAGCAGCCAGGGACTAGCGGCTTCCAATGAGCAGTTCTTC. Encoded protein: CASSQGLAASNEQFF.

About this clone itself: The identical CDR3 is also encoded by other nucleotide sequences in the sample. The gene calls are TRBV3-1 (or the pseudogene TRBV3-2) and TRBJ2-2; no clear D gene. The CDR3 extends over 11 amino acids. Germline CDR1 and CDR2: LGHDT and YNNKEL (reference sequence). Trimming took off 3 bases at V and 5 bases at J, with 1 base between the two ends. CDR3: CASSQTGELFF. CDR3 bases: TGTGCCAGCAGCCAGACCGGGGAGCTGTTTTTT.

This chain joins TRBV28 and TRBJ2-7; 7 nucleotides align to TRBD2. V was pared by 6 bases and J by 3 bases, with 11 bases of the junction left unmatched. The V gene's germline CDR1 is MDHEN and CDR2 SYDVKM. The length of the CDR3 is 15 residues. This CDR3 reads CASRLAGLAGYEQYF. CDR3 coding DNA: TGTGCCAGCAGGTTAGCGGGCCTGGCAGGCTACGAGCAGTACTTC.

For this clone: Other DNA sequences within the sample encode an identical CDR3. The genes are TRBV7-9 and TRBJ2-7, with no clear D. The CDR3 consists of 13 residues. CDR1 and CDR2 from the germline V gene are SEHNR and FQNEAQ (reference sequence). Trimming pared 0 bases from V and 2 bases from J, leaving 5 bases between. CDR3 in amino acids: CASSLAGTYEQYF. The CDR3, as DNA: TGTGCCAGCAGCTTAGCGGGAACCTACGAGCAGTACTTC. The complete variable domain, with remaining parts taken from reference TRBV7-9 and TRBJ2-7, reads DTGVSQNPRHKITKRGQNVTFRCDPISEHNRLYWYRQTLGQGPEFLTYFQNEAQLEKSRLLSDRFSAERPKGSFSTLEIQRTEQGDSAMYLCASSLAGTYEQYFGPGTRLTVT.

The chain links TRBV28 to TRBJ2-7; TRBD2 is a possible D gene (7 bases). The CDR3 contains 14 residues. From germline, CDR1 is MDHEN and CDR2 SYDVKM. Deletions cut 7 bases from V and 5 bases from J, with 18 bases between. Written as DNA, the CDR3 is TGTGCCAGCAAGGGGGGGCAGAAAGCCCACGAGCAGTACTTC. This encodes CASKGGQKAHEQYF.

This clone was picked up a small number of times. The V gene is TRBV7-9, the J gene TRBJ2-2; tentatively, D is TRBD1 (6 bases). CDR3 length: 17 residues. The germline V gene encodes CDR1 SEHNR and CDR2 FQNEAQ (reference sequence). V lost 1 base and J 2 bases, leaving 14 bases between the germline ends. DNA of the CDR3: TGTGCCAGCAGCTTAGATCTTACAGGGAAAAACACCGGGGAGCTGTTTTTT. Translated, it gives CASSLDLTGKNTGELFF.

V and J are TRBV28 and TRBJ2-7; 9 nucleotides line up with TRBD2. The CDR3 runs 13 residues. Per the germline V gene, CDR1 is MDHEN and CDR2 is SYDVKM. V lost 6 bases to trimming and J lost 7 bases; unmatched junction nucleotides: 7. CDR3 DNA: TGTGCCAGCAGGCAGCGGGAGGCCCGGGAGCAGTACTTC. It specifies CASRQREAREQYF.

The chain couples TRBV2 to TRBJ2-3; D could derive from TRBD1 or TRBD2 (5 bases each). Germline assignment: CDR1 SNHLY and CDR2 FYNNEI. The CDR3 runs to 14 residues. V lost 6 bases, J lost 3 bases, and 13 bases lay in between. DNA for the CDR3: TGTGCCAGCAGCGCCGGGACCCTGACAGATACGCAGTATTTT. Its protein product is CASSAGTLTDTQYF.

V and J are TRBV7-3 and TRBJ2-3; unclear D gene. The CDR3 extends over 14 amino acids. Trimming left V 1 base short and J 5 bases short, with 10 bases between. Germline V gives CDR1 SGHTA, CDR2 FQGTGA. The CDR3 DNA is TGTGCCAGCAGCTTAAGCCCTGCACTAGATACGCAGTATTTT. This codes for CASSLSPALDTQYF.

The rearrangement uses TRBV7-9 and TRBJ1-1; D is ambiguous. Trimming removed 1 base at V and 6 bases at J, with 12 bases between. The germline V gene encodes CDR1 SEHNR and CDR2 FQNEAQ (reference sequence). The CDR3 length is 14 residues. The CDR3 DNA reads TGTGCCAGCAGCTTAGACATCCGTGCGTCTGAAGCTTTCTTT. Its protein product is CASSLDIRASEAFF.